This TCR beta chain was captured by sequencing in a study of T cell responses to AZD1222 COVID-19 vaccine. Study-wide findings and caveats: Clonal diversity was possibly underestimated; the donors were predominantly white British and more often female. CD4 TCRs linked to vaccination spanned spike, dominating at 160-218 and 743-854.

Sequencing was performed with immunoSEQ multiplex PCR; in TCRdb, only in-frame clones are kept and a portion is missing. The sample consists of more than 150,000 clones, around 90% of them appearing once. Concerning this clone itself: Its matching antigen is unknown.

The study pooled second doses at about 4 or about 12 weeks. Sequences were derived from peripheral blood, sampled 28 days after the second AZD1222 dose. The TCR sequence derives from an adult who received the AZD1222 COVID-19 vaccine.

This chain's CDR3 is CAISPKGRVGNTIYF. The CDR3 DNA reads TGTGCCATCAGTCCTAAGGGGAGGGTCGGAAACACCATATATTTT. This chain joins TRBV10-3 and TRBJ1-3, with D tentatively TRBD1 (5 bases). CDR1 is ENHRY and CDR2 is SYGVKD in the germline V gene. The CDR3 spans 15 residues. The germline V and J ends were trimmed by 5 bases and 4 bases, with 15 bases remaining between them.